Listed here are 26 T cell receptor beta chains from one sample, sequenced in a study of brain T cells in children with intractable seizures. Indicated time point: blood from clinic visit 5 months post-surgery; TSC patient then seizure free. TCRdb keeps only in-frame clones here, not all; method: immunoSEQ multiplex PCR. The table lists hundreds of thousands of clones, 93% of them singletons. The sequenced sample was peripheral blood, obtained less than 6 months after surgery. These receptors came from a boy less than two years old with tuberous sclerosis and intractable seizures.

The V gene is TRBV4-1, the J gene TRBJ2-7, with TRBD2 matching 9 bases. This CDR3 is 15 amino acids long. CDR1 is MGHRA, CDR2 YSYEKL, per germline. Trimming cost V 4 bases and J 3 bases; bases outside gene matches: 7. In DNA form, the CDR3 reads TGCGCCAGCAGCCCGGGGGGTAGCGGGAGCTACGAGCAGTACTTC. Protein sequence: CASSPGGSGSYEQYF.

The chain's CDR3 is CASSSGTYFSTDTQYF. The CDR3 DNA is TGTGCCAGCAGTTCCGGGACTTACTTTAGCACAGATACGCAGTATTTT. J is TRBJ2-3 and V is TRBV6-5; tentatively, D is TRBD2 (6 bases). The V gene lost 4 bases and the J gene lost 0 bases, with 14 bases spanning the gap. Germline lookup yields CDR1 MNHEY and CDR2 SVGAGI. This CDR3 comprises 16 residues.

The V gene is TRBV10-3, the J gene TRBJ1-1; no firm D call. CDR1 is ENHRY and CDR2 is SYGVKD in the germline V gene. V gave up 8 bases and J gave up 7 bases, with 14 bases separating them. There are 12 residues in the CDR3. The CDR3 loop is CAILDGFGEAFF. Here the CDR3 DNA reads TGTGCCATCTTGGACGGGTTTGGTGAAGCTTTCTTT.

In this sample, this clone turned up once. The DNA for the CDR3 is TGCAGCGTTTATGTCGCGAACACCGGGGAGCTGTTTTTT. This sequence encodes CSVYVANTGELFF. The chain recombines TRBV29-1 with TRBJ2-2; the D is unclear. The CDR3 covers 13 residues. Germline values: CDR1 SQVTM, CDR2 ANQGSEA. Trimming took 5 bases from V and 0 from J, leaving 7 bases between them.

The CDR3 DNA reads TGTGCCAGCAGCTTAGAACAGGGGTGGAATACGCAGTATTTT. Translating it yields CASSLEQGWNTQYF. The V and J genes are TRBV7-6 and TRBJ2-3; 7 bases line up with TRBD1. Germline loops: CDR1 SGHVS, CDR2 FNYEAQ. V lost 1 base and J lost 7; bases outside the gene matches: 5. The CDR3 is 14 residues long. Together with reference TRBV7-6 and TRBJ2-3, the CDR3 gives the full variable domain: GAGVSQSPRYKVTKRGQDVALRCDPISGHVSLYWYRQALGQGPEFLTYFNYEAQQDKSGLPNDRFSAERPEGSISTLTIQRTEQRDSAMYRCASSLEQGWNTQYFGPGTRLTVL.

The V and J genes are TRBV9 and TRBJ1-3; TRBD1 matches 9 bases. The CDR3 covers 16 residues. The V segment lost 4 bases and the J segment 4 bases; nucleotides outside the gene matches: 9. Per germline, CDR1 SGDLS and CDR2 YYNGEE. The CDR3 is CASSPRTGVSGNTIYF. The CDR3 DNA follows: TGTGCCAGCAGCCCTAGGACAGGGGTCTCAGGAAACACCATATATTTT.

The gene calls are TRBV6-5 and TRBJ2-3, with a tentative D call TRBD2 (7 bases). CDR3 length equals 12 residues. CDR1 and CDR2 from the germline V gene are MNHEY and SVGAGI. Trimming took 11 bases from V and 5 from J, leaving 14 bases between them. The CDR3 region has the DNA TGTGCCTCCGGGGGGCAGGGAGATACGCAGTATTTT. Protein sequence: CASGGQGDTQYF.

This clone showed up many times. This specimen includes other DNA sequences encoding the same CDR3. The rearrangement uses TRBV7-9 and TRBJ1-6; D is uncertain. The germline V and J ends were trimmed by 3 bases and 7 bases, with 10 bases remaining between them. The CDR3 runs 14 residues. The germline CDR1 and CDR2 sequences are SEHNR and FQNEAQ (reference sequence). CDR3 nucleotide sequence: TGTGCCAGCAGCTTTCTAGGACCGAATTCACCCCTCCACTTT. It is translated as CASSFLGPNSPLHF.

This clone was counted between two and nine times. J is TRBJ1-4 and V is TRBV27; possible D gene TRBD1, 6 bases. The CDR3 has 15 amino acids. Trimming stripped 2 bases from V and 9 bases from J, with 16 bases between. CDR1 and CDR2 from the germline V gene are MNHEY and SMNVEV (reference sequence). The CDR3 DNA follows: TGTGCCAGCAGTTTAAGGCCGGGGGCAGACCAAAAACTGTTTTTT. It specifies CASSLRPGADQKLFF.

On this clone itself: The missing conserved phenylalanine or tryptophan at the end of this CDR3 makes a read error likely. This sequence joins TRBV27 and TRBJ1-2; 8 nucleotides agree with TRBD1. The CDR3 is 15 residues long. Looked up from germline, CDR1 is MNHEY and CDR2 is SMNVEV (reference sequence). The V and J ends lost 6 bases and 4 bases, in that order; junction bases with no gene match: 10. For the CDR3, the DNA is TGTGCCAGCAGAAGGACCTGGACAGGGAGCTATGGCTACACCTCC. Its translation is CASRRTWTGSYGYTS.

The CDR3, as DNA: TGTGCCACTCACCCGAGCAGGGGGAGACCCGGGGAGCTGTTTTTT. Amino acid sequence: CATHPSRGRPGELFF. V gene TRBV10-3 combines with J gene TRBJ2-2, with TRBD1 matching 7 bases. The CDR3 spans 15 residues. J lost 6 bases, V lost 10 bases, and 14 bases had no gene match. Germline V gene sequence: CDR1 ENHRY, CDR2 SYGVKD.

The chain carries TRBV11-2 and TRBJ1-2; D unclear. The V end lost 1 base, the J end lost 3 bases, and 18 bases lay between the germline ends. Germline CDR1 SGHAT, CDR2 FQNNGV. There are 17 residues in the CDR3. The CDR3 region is CASSLGYPSLEDYGYTF. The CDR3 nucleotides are TGTGCCAGCAGCTTAGGTTATCCGTCCCTGGAGGACTATGGCTACACCTTC. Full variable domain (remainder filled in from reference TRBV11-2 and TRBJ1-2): EAGVAQSPRYKIIEKRQSVAFWCNPISGHATLYWYQQILGQGPKLLIQFQNNGVVDDSQLPKDRFSAERLKGVDSTLKIQPAKLEDSAVYLCASSLGYPSLEDYGYTFGSGTRLTVV.

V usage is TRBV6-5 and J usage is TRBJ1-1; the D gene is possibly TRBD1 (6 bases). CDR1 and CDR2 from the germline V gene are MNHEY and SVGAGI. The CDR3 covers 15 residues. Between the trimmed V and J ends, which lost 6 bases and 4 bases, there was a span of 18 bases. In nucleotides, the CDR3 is TGTGCCAGCAGCACCTTCACAGGGATTAGCACTGAAGCTTTCTTT. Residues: CASSTFTGISTEAFF.

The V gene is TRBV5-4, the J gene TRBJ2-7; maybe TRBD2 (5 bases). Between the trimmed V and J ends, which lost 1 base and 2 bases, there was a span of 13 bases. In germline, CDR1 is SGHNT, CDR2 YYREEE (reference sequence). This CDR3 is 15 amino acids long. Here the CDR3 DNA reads TGTGCCAGCAGCTTGCCCGGGGTTGGGGCCTACGAGCAGTACTTC. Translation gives CASSLPGVGAYEQYF.

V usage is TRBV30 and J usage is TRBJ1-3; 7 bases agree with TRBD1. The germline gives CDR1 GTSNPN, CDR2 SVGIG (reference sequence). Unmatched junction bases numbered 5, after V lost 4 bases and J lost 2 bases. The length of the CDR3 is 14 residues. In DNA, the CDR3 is TGTGCCTGGATGTTACAGGGGACTGGAAACACCATATATTTT. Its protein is CAWMLQGTGNTIYF.

This CDR3 is CASSFEWSGANVLTF. The CDR3 DNA sequence: TGTGCCAGCAGCTTTGAGTGGTCTGGGGCCAACGTCCTGACTTTC. The chain couples TRBV11-3 to TRBJ2-6; D gene ambiguous. V lost 3 bases, J lost 1 base, and 7 bases lay in between. Germline lookup yields CDR1 SGHNT and CDR2 YENEEA. The CDR3 covers 15 residues.

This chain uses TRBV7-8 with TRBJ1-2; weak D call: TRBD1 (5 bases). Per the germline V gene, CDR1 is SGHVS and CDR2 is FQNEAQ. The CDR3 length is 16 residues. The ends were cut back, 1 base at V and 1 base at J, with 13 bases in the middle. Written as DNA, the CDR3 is TGTGCCAGCAGCTTAGTTGTGGGGGATTATAACTATGGCTACACCTTC. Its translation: CASSLVVGDYNYGYTF.

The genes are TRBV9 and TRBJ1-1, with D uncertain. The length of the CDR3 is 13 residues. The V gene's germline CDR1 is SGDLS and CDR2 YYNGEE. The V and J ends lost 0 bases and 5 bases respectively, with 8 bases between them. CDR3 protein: CASSVDLKTEAFF. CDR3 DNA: TGTGCCAGCAGCGTAGACCTCAAAACTGAAGCTTTCTTT.

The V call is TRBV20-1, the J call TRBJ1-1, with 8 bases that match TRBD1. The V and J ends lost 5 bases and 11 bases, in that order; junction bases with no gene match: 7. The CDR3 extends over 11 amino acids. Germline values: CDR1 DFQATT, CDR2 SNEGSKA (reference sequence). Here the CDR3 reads CSAAYQGAAFF. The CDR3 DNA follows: TGCAGTGCTGCGTACCAGGGGGCGGCTTTCTTT.

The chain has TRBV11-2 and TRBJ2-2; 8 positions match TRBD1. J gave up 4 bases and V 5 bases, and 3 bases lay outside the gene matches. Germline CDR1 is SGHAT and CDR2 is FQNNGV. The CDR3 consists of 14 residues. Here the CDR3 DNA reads TGTGCCAGCAGCCCCACAGGGGGCACCGGGGAGCTGTTTTTT. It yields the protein CASSPTGGTGELFF.

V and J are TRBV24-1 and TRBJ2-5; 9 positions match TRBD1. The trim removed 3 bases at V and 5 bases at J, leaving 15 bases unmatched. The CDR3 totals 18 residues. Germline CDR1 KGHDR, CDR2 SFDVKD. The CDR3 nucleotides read TGTGCCACCAGTGATCCCAAAGGCCGGGACAGGGTTTATGAGACCCAGTACTTC. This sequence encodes CATSDPKGRDRVYETQYF.

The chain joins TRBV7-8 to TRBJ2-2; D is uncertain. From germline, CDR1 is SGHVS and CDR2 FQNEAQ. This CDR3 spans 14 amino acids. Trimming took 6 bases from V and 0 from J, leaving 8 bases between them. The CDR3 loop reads CASRYTANTGELFF. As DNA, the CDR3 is TGTGCCAGCAGGTATACAGCGAACACCGGGGAGCTGTTTTTT.

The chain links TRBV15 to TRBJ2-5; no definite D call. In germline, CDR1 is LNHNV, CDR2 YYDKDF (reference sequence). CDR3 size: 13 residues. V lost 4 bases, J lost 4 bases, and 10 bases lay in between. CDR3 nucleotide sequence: TGTGCCACCAGCACCCACGACCCAGAGACCCAGTACTTC. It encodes CATSTHDPETQYF.

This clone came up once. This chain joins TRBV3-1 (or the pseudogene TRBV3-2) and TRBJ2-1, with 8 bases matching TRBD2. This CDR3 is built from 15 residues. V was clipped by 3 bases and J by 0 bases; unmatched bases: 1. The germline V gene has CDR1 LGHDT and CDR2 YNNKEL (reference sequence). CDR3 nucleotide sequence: TGTGCCAGCAGCCAGCGGGGGGCCTCCTACAATGAGCAGTTCTTC. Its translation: CASSQRGASYNEQFF.

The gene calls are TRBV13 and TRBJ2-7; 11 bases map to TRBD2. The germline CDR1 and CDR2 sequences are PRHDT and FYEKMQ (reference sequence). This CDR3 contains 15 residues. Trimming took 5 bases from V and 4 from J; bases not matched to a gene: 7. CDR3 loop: CASSTRLAGMYEQYF. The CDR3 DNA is TGTGCCAGCAGCACGCGACTAGCGGGAATGTACGAGCAGTACTTC. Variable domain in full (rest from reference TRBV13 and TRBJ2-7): AAGVIQSPRHLIKEKRETATLKCYPIPRHDTVYWYQQGPGQDPQFLISFYEKMQSDKGSIPDRFSAQQFSDYHSELNMSSLELGDSALYFCASSTRLAGMYEQYFGPGTRLTVT.

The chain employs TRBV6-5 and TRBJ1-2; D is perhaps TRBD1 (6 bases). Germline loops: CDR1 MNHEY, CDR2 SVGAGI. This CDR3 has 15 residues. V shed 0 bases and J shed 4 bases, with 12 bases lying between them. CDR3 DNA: TGTGCCAGCAGTTACTCTGGGGGCGAGGTCTATGGCTACACCTTC. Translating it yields CASSYSGGEVYGYTF.